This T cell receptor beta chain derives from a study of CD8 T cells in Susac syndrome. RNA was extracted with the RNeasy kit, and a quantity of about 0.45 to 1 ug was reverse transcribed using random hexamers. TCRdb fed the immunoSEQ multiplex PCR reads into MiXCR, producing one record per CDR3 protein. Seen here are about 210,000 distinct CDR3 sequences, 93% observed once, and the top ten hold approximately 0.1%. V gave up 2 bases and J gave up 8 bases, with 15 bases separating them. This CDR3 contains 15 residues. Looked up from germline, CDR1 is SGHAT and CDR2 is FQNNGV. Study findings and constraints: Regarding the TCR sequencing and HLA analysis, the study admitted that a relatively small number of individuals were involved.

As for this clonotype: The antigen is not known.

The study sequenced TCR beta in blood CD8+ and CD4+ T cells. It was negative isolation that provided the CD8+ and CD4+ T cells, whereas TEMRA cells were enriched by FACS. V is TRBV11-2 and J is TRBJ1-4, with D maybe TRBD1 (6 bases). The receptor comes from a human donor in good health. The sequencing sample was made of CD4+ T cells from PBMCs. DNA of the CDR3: TGTGCCAGCAGCTTAAAAGTACAGGGAAGAGAAAAACTGTTTTTT. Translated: CASSLKVQGREKLFF. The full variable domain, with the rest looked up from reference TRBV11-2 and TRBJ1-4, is EAGVAQSPRYKIIEKRQSVAFWCNPISGHATLYWYQQILGQGPKLLIQFQNNGVVDDSQLPKDRFSAERLKGVDSTLKIQPAKLEDSAVYLCASSLKVQGREKLFFGSGTQLSVL.